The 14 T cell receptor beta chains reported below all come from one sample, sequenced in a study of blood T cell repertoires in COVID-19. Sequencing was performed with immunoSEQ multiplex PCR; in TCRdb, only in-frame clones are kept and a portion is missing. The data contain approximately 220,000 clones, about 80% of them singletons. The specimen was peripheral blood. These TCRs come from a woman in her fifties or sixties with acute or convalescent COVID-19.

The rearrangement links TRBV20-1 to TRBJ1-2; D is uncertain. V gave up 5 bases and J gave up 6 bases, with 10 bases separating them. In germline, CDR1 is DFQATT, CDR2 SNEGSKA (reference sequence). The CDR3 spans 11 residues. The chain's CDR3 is CSAQDGNGYTF. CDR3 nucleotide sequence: TGCAGTGCTCAGGACGGGAATGGCTACACCTTC.

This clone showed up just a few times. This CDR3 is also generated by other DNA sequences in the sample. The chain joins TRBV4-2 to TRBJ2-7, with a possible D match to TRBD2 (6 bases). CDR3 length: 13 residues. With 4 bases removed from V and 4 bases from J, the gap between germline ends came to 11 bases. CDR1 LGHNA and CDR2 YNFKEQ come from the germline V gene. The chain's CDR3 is CASSLGTSYEQYF. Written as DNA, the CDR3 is TGTGCCAGCAGCCTGGGGACTTCTTACGAGCAGTACTTC.

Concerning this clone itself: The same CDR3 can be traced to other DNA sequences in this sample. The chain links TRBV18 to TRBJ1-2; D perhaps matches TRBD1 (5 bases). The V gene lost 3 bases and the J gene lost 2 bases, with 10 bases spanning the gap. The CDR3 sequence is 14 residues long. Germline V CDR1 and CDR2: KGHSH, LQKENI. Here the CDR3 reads CASSPPGGNYGYTF. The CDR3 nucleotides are TGTGCCAGCTCACCTCCCGGGGGGAACTATGGCTACACCTTC.

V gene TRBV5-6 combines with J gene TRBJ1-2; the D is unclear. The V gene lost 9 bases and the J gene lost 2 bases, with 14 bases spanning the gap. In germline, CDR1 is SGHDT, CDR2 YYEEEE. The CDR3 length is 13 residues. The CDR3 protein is CATKWEGNYGYTF. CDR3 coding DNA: TGTGCCACCAAGTGGGAGGGAAACTATGGCTACACCTTC.

CDR3 sequence reads: CASSAFPWAAGNTIYF. CDR3 sequence (DNA): TGCGCCAGCAGCGCCTTCCCCTGGGCCGCTGGAAACACCATATATTTT. This chain links TRBV5-1 with TRBJ1-3; no firm D call. Germline V lookup: CDR1 SGHRS, CDR2 YFSETQ. Trimming stripped 4 bases from V and 2 bases from J, with 16 bases between. This CDR3 has 16 amino acids.

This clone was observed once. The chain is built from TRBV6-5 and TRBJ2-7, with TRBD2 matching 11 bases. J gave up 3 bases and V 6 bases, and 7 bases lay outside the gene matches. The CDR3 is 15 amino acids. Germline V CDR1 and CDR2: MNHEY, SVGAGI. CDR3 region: CASRALAGALYEQYF. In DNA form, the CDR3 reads TGTGCCAGCAGGGCACTAGCGGGGGCCCTCTACGAGCAGTACTTC.

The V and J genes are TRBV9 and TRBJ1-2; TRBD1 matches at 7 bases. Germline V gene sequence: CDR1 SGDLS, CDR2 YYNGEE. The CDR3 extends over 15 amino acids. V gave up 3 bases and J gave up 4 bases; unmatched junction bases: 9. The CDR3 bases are TGTGCCAGCAGCGGACCGACAGGGCGAGGCTATGGCTACACCTTC. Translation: CASSGPTGRGYGYTF.

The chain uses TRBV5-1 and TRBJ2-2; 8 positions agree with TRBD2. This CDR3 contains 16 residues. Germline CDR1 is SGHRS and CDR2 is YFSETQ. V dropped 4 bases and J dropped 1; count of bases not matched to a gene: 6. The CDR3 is CASSQYSGKNTGELFF. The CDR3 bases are TGCGCCAGCAGCCAGTATAGCGGGAAGAACACCGGGGAGCTGTTTTTT. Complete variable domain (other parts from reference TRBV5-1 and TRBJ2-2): KAGVTQTPRYLIKTRGQQVTLSCSPISGHRSVSWYQQTPGQGLQFLFEYFSETQRNKGNFPGRFSGRQFSNSRSEMNVSTLELGDSALYLCASSQYSGKNTGELFFGEGSRLTVL.

CDR3 DNA: TGTGCCAGTACAACTGGGGGGGCCGGGAACACTGAAGCTTTCTTT. Amino acids: CASTTGGAGNTEAFF. This chain uses TRBV19 with TRBJ1-1; TRBD1 might be the D (6 bases). The CDR3 is made up of 15 amino acids. Germline V CDR1 and CDR2: LNHDA, SQIVND (reference sequence). The ends were cut back, 7 bases at V and 1 base at J, with 16 bases in the middle.

This chain's CDR3 is CASGLLDEQYF. The DNA of the CDR3 is TGTGCTAGTGGTTTGTTAGACGAGCAGTACTTC. V gene TRBV12-5 combines with J gene TRBJ2-7; D is unresolved. The germline CDR1 and CDR2 sequences are LGHNT and FRNRAP. V was pared by 2 bases and J by 5 bases, with 4 bases between. The CDR3 is made up of 11 amino acids.

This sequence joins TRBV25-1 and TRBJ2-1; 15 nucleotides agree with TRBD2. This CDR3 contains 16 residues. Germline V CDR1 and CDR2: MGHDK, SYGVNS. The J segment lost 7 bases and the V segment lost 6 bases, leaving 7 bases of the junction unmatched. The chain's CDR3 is CASRGFGTSGGNEQFF. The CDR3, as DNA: TGTGCCAGCAGGGGTTTCGGGACTAGCGGGGGGAATGAGCAGTTCTTC.

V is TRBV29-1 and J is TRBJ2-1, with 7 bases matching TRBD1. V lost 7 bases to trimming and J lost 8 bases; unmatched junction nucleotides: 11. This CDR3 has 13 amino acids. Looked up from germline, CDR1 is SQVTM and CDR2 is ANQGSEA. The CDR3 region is CSAGQLLGYEQFF. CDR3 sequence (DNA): TGCAGCGCGGGACAGCTGCTCGGATATGAGCAGTTCTTC.

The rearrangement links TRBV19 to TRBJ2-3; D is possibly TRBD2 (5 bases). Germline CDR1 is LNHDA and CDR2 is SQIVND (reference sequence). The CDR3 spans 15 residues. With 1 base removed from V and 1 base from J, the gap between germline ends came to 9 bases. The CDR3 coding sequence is TGTGCCAGTAGTATAGGGTCGCGGGGCACAGATACGCAGTATTTT. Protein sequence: CASSIGSRGTDTQYF.

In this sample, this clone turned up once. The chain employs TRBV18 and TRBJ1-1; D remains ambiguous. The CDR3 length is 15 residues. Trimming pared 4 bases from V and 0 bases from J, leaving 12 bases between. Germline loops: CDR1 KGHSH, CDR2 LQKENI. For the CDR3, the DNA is TGTGCCAGCTCACGCCTAGGCAGTCTGAACACTGAAGCTTTCTTT. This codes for CASSRLGSLNTEAFF. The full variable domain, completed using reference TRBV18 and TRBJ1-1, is NAGVMQNPRHLVRRRGQEARLRCSPMKGHSHVYWYRQLPEEGLKFMVYLQKENIIDESGMPKERFSAEFPKEGPSILRIQQVVRGDSAAYFCASSRLGSLNTEAFFGQGTRLTVV.